A selection of T cell receptor beta chains follows, all from one sample in a study of blood T cell repertoires in COVID-19. TCRdb's copy holds only in-frame clones and misses some; the assay was immunoSEQ multiplex PCR. This sample has 150,000 to 200,000 clones, with roughly 84% found just once. What was sequenced was peripheral blood. The receptors were sampled from a man aged 60 to 75 who had recovered from COVID-19. Each CDR3 is given with its conserved first and last residue. A row's size may be missing; if present it is once, few, many or a size class.

j_call	v_call	clone_size	cdr3_length	cdr3_aa
TRBJ2-5	TRBV6-2/TRBV6-3	once	13	CASSSTAPGTQYF
TRBJ2-5	TRBV11-2	NA	13	CASSRGQQETQYF
TRBJ1-5	TRBV7-2	once	15	CASSPWDSQNQPQHF
TRBJ1-1	TRBV9	NA	12	CASSKTGSEAFF
TRBJ1-2	TRBV29-1	NA	18	CSVEKWGGQARENYGYTF
TRBJ2-7	TRBV6-5	NA	14	CASSKGRGNYEQYF
TRBJ2-5	TRBV12-3/TRBV12-4	NA	12	CASRPGWETQYF
TRBJ2-7	TRBV6-5	NA	13	CATSRGLFYEQYF
TRBJ1-6	TRBV12-3/TRBV12-4	NA	12	CASSSSGRLLHF
TRBJ2-7	TRBV5-1	NA	16	CASSFIGGPGNYEQYF
TRBJ2-3	TRBV19	NA	15	CASSMTQTGLDTQYF
TRBJ2-2	TRBV5-6	many	16	CASSFPASGYTGELFF
TRBJ2-6	TRBV18	NA	17	CASSPSEFGSGANVLTF
TRBJ2-5	TRBV7-2	NA	16	CASSLEGVAGEETQYF
TRBJ2-1	TRBV30	NA	14	CAWQSNSAYNEQFF
TRBJ2-2	TRBV10-3	NA	14	CATRAGSVTGELFF
TRBJ1-2	TRBV18	NA	13	CASSQQGADGYTF
TRBJ2-7	TRBV15	NA	19	CATSRQIGTGVIGAYEQYF
TRBJ1-1	TRBV2	NA	13	CASSARGRDQAFF
TRBJ1-5	TRBV5-5	NA	16	CASSSGTALGNQPQHF
TRBJ1-4	TRBV3-1/TRBV3-2	once	16	CASSPRGTVLNEKLFF
TRBJ1-1	TRBV2	NA	13	CATEQQANTEAFF
TRBJ1-6	TRBV6-5	NA	13	CASIQPTGAPLHF